This T cell receptor (beta chain) was sequenced during a study of healthy donors' naive CD4 and CD8 T cells (dated by TCRdb to 2015 to 2017). For the wider study: Donors were chosen to span three age groups (20-25, 40-50 and 60-70 years, five or six each), with mean age roughly 45 and half female. For TCR alpha, a new primer set was designed to cover all functional IMGT alpha gene variants, and all other steps followed the beta-chain workflow. To examine how TCR variation is linked to lineage commitment, the study sequenced rearranged TCR alpha and beta chains from naive CD4+ and CD8+ T cells. Peripheral blood mononuclear cells were collected from about 18 healthy, unrelated individuals. Donors were HLA-typed by sequencing at HLA-A, -B, -C, -DRB1, -DQB1 and -DPB1 using the SBTexcellerator protocol, an ABI3130xl analyzer and SBTengine software. Overall results and qualifications from the work: Taken together, V genes, J genes and CDR3 charge appeared to account for around 13% of the variance in CD4/CD8 propensity, mostly acting in an additive way. Possible repertoire bias from homeostatic proliferation of naive T cells was not directly addressed. In both chains, CD4+ lineage was associated with a positively charged CDR3, and CD8+ lineage was associated with a negatively charged CDR3. Because the alpha and beta chains were sequenced in bulk, pairing them was not possible, and so effects of the combined chains went unevaluated. Most V and J gene segments were reportedly biased between naive CD4+ and CD8+ cells, consistently across donors and independent of HLA genotype.

V is shortened by 2 bases, J by 3 bases, and the region joining them spans 8 bases. The CDR3 contains 13 residues, cysteine and phenylalanine counted. The DNA shown is the 39-base CDR3, in frame from base 1. The germline V gene (reference sequence) provides CDR1 MNHNY and CDR2 SVGAGI. The sequencer was a 454 GS FLX Titanium. A previously published linear amplification protocol was used to build the TCR libraries, starting from about 0.55 ug of total RNA. Sequencing was carried out on the Roche/454 Genome Sequencer using Titanium chemistry. On the study's bioinformatics: From several of the healthy donors, about 83,000 rearranged TCR alpha transcripts were sequenced. Unique TCR clonotypes were defined by the CDR3 junction under IMGT nomenclature, and duplicate transcripts were removed. Using logistic regression in R 2.13.0, the researchers modeled CD4 versus CD8 status as a function of V and J genes, with an adjustment for donor effects and a Bonferroni correction for multiple testing. TCRdb reworked the public reads: Q25 trimming with fastp, MiXCR clone assembly, productive beta chains retained. Rows with a matching CDR3 protein are joined into one entry that keeps the most common DNA and genes. The V and J calls here are based on TCRdb, not the publication. This sample lists approximately 180,000 distinct CDR3 sequences; nearly 75% were detected once. The ten biggest clones cover 2% to 2.5% of the sample.

Details on this clonotype: No cognate antigen has been identified for it. No quality values exist for individual bases; no much larger clone is one base distant.

Cells with a CD4+CD8-CD45RO-CD45RA+ profile were isolated by FACS and defined as naive CD4+ T cells, and those with a CD8+CD4-CD45RA+CD27bright profile were defined as naive CD8+ T cells. Antibodies against CD4 (RPA-T4), CD8 (SK1), CD27 (O323), CD45RA (HI100) and CD45RO (UCHL1) were used for sorting. This chain joins TRBV6-6 to TRBJ2-7, with a weak D call of TRBD1 (6 bases match). The sample taken for sequencing was naive CD4+ and CD8+ T cells sorted from blood, pooled from several donors. The cell subset or site label on this specimen signifies: FACS-sorted naive CD4+ (CD45RO-CD45RA+) and naive CD8+ (CD45RA+CD27bright) T cells. This TCR derives from a pool of human donors in good health; the sample pools cells from several healthy donors. This receptor carries the CDR3 CASSYGQHYEQYF. The bases are TGTGCCAGCAGTTACGGACAGCACTACGAGCAGTACTTC.